The 3 T cell receptor beta chains below come from one sample, sequenced in a study of PD-L1 blockade in urothelial cancer. TCRdb's table, derived via immunoSEQ multiplex PCR, lists solely in-frame clones and lacks some. Of roughly 130,000 clones in the sample, 84% were seen once. Time point of the sample: pretreatment peripheral blood. This specimen consisted of PBMCs, obtained around atezolizumab (anti-PD-L1) treatment. These receptors all stem from a man in his fifties or sixties with urothelial cancer.

This chain uses TRBV2 with TRBJ2-2; a possible D gene is TRBD2 (6 bases). Germline V gene sequence: CDR1 SNHLY, CDR2 FYNNEI. V was cut by 6 bases and J by 2 bases, with 13 bases left in between. The CDR3 spans 15 residues. This chain's CDR3 is CASRPGTANTGELFF. CDR3 nucleotide sequence: TGTGCCAGCAGACCGGGGACTGCTAACACCGGGGAGCTGTTTTTT.

This clone came up a few times. J is TRBJ2-7 and V is TRBV27; weak D call: TRBD1 (5 bases). Germline CDR1 is MNHEY and CDR2 is SMNVEV (reference sequence). The CDR3 totals 15 residues. V lost 6 bases and J 5 bases, leaving 20 bases between the germline ends. CDR3 sequence: CASSHQARAINEQYF. In DNA form, the CDR3 reads TGTGCCAGCAGCCACCAAGCCAGGGCGATTAACGAGCAGTACTTC.

V is TRBV19 and J is TRBJ2-3; D is undetermined. The germline V gene encodes CDR1 LNHDA and CDR2 SQIVND (reference sequence). The ends were cut back, 6 bases at V and 8 bases at J, with 9 bases in the middle. The CDR3 has 11 residues. The CDR3 DNA reads as TGTGCCAGTAGGAACGCCGGTACGCAGTATTTT. It specifies CASRNAGTQYF.